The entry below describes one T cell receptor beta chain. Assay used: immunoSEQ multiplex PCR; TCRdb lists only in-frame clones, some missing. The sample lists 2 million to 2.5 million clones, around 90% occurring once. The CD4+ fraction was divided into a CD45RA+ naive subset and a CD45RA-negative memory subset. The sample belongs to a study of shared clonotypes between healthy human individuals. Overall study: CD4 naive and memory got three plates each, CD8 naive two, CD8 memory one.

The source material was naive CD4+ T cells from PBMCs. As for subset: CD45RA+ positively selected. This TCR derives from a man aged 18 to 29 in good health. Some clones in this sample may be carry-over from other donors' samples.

CDR3 nucleotides: TGTGCCAGTAGTTCAAGAGGACAGGGGACCCACGTAGCCAAAAACATTCAGTACTTC. As protein: CASSSRGQGTHVAKNIQYF. The chain links TRBV19 to TRBJ2-4, with 9 bases that match TRBD1. Germline V lookup: CDR1 LNHDA, CDR2 SQIVND (reference sequence). The V gene end was trimmed by 5 bases and the J gene end by 0 bases; junction bases not matched to a gene: 14. The CDR3 totals 19 residues.